This is a list of T cell receptor beta chains from one sample in a study of T cell repertoires in cytomegalovirus infection. TCRdb redid the calling of the reads with MiXCR, one entry per CDR3 protein. In the table there are around 530,000 distinct CDR3 sequences, more than 25% of which are singletons. Material: PBMCs. Receptor source: a human donor in good health (CMV status not recorded). Some clones in this sample may be carry-over from other donors' samples. Both conserved end residues are part of each CDR3. Fields, in order: D gene, V gene, CDR3 length, J gene, CDR3 protein. D genes are given only for firm matches.

D gene: .
V gene: TRBV19
CDR3 length: 13
J gene: TRBJ1-2
CDR3 protein: CASSIAVWYGYTF

D gene: TRBD1
V gene: TRBV20-1
CDR3 length: 13
J gene: TRBJ2-5
CDR3 protein: CSVLGQAIETQYF

D gene: TRBD2
V gene: TRBV7-9
CDR3 length: 19
J gene: TRBJ2-3
CDR3 protein: CASSFGTSGNVPSTDTQYF

D gene: TRBD1
V gene: TRBV6-2/TRBV6-3
CDR3 length: 15
J gene: TRBJ2-7
CDR3 protein: CASTHGQGAPYEQYF

D gene: TRBD2
V gene: TRBV7-3
CDR3 length: 15
J gene: TRBJ2-1
CDR3 protein: CASSLAGGFSGEQFF

D gene: .
V gene: TRBV11-1
CDR3 length: 13
J gene: TRBJ1-1
CDR3 protein: CASSYTERGEAFF

D gene: .
V gene: TRBV28
CDR3 length: 13
J gene: TRBJ2-5
CDR3 protein: CASRLSGQETQYF

D gene: .
V gene: TRBV4-3
CDR3 length: 17
J gene: TRBJ1-2
CDR3 protein: CASSQNSRTPGPYGYTF

D gene: .
V gene: TRBV7-8
CDR3 length: 15
J gene: TRBJ1-4
CDR3 protein: CASSLAGGTNEKLFF

D gene: .
V gene: TRBV5-1
CDR3 length: 14
J gene: TRBJ2-5
CDR3 protein: CASSPRQAIPTQYF

D gene: TRBD1
V gene: TRBV11-1
CDR3 length: 14
J gene: TRBJ2-7
CDR3 protein: CASSFTGQTYEQYF

D gene: .
V gene: TRBV24-1
CDR3 length: 14
J gene: TRBJ2-4
CDR3 protein: CATSDGLPQNIQYF

D gene: .
V gene: TRBV24-1
CDR3 length: 14
J gene: TRBJ2-5
CDR3 protein: CATSDADSKETQYF

D gene: .
V gene: TRBV28
CDR3 length: 15
J gene: TRBJ2-3
CDR3 protein: CASSLRSARTDTQYF

D gene: TRBD2
V gene: TRBV6-2/TRBV6-3
CDR3 length: 18
J gene: TRBJ2-2
CDR3 protein: CASSYPGTSGTNTGELFF

D gene: .
V gene: TRBV5-1
CDR3 length: 13
J gene: TRBJ2-2
CDR3 protein: CASMRPNTGELFF

D gene: TRBD1
V gene: TRBV27
CDR3 length: 16
J gene: TRBJ1-1
CDR3 protein: CASSLMGQGIRTEAFF

D gene: .
V gene: TRBV19
CDR3 length: 15
J gene: TRBJ1-5
CDR3 protein: CASSMQGYSNQPQHF

D gene: .
V gene: TRBV27
CDR3 length: 14
J gene: TRBJ2-5
CDR3 protein: CASSNMGAGETQYF

D gene: TRBD2
V gene: TRBV6-5
CDR3 length: 15
J gene: TRBJ2-1
CDR3 protein: CASSLRTSGSTEQFF

D gene: TRBD1
V gene: TRBV6-5
CDR3 length: 14
J gene: TRBJ1-6
CDR3 protein: CASSSQGNNSPLHF

D gene: TRBD1
V gene: TRBV6-8
CDR3 length: 16
J gene: TRBJ1-5
CDR3 protein: CASSYRTGGSNQPQHF

D gene: TRBD2
V gene: TRBV20-1
CDR3 length: 15
J gene: TRBJ2-3
CDR3 protein: CSARGLAGEPDTQYF

D gene: .
V gene: TRBV7-2
CDR3 length: 11
J gene: TRBJ1-3
CDR3 protein: CASSEGPTIYF

D gene: .
V gene: TRBV11-2
CDR3 length: 12
J gene: TRBJ1-2
CDR3 protein: CASSLGGPGYTF

D gene: .
V gene: TRBV7-2
CDR3 length: 12
J gene: TRBJ2-1
CDR3 protein: CASSLAVREQFF